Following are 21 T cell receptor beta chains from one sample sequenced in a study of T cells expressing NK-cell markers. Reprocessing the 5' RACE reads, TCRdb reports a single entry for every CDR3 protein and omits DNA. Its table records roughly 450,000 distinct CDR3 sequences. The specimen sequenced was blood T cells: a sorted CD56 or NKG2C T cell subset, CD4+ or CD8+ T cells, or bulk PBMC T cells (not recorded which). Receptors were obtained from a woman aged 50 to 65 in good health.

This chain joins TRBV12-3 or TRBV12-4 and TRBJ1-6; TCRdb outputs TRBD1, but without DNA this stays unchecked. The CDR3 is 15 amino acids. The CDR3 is CASSPGKGPDPSLHF.

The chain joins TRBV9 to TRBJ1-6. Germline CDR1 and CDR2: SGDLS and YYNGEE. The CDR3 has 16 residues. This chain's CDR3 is CASSVVPRPNNSPLHF.

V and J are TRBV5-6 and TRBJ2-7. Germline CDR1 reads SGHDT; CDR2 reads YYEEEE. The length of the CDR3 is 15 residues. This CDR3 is CASNPGVAVVYEQYF.

CDR3 residues: CASSAGENSNQPQHF. V is TRBV5-1 and J is TRBJ1-5. The CDR3 totals 15 residues. Looked up from germline, CDR1 is SGHRS and CDR2 is YFSETQ.

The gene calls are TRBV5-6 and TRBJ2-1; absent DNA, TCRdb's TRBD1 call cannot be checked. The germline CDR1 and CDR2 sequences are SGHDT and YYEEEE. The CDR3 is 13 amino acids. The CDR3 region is CASSNRGSNEQFF.

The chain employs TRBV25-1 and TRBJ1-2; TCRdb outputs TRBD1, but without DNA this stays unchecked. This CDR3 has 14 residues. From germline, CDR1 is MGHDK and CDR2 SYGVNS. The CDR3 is CASSEGGLLDDYTF.

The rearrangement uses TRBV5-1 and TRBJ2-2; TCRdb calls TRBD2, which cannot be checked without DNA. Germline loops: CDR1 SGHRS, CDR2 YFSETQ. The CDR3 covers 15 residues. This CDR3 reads CASIPSSGSPGELFF.

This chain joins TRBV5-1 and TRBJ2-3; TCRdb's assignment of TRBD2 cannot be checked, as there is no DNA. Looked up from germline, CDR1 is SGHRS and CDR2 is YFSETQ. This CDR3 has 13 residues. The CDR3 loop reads CASRGSGRDTQYF.

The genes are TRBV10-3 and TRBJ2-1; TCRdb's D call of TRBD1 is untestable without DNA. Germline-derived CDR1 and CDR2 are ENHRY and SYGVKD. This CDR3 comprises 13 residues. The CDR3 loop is CAISPVPRNEQFF.

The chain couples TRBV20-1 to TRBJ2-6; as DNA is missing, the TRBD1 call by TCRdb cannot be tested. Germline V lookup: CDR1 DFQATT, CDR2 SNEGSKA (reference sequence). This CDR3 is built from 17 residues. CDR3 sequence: CSARTGGAYSGANVLTF.

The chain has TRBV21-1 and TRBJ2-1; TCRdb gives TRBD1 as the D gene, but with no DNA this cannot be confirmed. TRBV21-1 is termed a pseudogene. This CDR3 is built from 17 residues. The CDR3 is CASSKVLRGRGGNEQFF.

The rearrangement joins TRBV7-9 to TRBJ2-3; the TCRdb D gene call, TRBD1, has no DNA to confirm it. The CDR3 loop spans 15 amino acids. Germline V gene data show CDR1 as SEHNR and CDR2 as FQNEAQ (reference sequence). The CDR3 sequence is CASSLGGQGKDTQYF.

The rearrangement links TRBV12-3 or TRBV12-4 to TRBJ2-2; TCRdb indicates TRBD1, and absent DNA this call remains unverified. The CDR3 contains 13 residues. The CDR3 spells CASSTGWSGELFF.

CDR3 region: CSVVVASNQPQHF. The genes are TRBV29-1 and TRBJ1-5. Germline V CDR1 and CDR2: SQVTM, ANQGSEA. This CDR3 has 13 amino acids.

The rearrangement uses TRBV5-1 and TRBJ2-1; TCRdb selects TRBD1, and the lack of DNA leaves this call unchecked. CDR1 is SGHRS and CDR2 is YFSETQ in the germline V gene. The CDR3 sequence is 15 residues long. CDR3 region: CASSHSPAVGDEQFF.

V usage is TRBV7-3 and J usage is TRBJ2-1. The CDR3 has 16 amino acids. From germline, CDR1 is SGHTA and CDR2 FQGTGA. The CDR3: CASSLGPRQGYNEQFF.

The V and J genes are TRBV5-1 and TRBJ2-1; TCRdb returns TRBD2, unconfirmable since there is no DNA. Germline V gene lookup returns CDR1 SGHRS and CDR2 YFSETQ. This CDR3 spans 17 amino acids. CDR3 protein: CASSLVAGLSSYNEQFF.

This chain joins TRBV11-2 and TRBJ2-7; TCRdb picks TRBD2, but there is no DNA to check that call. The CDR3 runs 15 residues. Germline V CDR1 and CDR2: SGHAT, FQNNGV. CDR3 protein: CASSTSGLLGYEQYF.

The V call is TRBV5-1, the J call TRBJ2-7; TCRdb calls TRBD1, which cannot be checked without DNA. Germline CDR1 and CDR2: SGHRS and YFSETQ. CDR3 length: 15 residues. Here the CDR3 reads CASSLTTGKSYEQYF.

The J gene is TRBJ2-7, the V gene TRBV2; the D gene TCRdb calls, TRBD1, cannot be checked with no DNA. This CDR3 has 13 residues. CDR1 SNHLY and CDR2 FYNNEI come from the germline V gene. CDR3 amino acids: CASKRTGIYEQYF.

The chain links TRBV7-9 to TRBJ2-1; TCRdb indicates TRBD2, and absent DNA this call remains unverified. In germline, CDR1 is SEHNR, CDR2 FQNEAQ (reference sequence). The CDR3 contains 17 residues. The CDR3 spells CASPGKPGLAPSNEQFF.